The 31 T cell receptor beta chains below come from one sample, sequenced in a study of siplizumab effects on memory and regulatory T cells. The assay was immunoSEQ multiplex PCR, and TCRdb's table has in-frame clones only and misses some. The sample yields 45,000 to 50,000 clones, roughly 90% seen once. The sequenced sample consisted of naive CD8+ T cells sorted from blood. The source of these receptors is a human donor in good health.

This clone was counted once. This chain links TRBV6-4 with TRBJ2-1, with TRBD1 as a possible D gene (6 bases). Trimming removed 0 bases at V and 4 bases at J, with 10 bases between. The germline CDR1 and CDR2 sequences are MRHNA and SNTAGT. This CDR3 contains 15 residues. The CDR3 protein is CASSDSGGPYNEQFF. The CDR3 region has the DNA TGTGCCAGCAGTGACTCAGGGGGACCTTACAATGAGCAGTTCTTC.

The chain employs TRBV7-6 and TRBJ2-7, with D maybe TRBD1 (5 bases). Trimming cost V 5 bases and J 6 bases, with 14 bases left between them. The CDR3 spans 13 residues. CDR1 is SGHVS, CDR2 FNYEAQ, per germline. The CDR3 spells CASSPPGSSEQYF. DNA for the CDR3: TGTGCCAGCAGCCCGCCAGGGTCTAGCGAGCAGTACTTC. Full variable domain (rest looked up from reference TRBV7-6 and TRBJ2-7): GAGVSQSPRYKVTKRGQDVALRCDPISGHVSLYWYRQALGQGPEFLTYFNYEAQQDKSGLPNDRFSAERPEGSISTLTIQRTEQRDSAMYRCASSPPGSSEQYFGPGTRLTVT.

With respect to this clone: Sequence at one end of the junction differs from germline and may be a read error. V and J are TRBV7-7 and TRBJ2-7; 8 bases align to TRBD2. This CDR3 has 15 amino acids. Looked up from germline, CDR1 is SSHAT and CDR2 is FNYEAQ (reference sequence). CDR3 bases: TGTGCTAGCAGCTTAGCTAGCGGGCAACTCTACGAGCAGTACTTC. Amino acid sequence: CASSLASGQLYEQYF.

The CDR3 loop reads CASSHGTSAPEQFF. In DNA, the CDR3 is TGTGCCAGCAGCCACGGGACTAGCGCTCCTGAGCAGTTCTTC. The rearrangement uses TRBV7-6 and TRBJ2-1; 10 bases match TRBD2. Per the germline V gene, CDR1 is SGHVS and CDR2 is FNYEAQ. The CDR3 is 14 residues long. Losses at the gene ends were 5 bases for V and 9 bases for J; bases not matched to a gene: 7. The full variable domain, in which reference TRBV7-6 and TRBJ2-1 provide the parts outside the CDR3, is GAGVSQSPRYKVTKRGQDVALRCDPISGHVSLYWYRQALGQGPEFLTYFNYEAQQDKSGLPNDRFSAERPEGSISTLTIQRTEQRDSAMYRCASSHGTSAPEQFFGPGTRLTVL.

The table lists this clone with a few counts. The CDR3 region has the DNA TGTGCCAGCAGCCCTCCGAAGGGACAGGGCTACTTC. Translated: CASSPPKGQGYF. This chain uses TRBV6-5 with TRBJ2-7; 9 bases agree with TRBD1. The length of the CDR3 is 12 residues. From germline, CDR1 is MNHEY and CDR2 SVGAGI. Losses at the gene ends were 6 bases for V and 13 bases for J; bases not matched to a gene: 10.

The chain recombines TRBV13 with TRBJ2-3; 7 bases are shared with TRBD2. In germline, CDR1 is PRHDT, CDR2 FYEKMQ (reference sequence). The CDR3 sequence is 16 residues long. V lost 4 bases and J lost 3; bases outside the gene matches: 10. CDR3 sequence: CASSSAGGSLTDTQYF. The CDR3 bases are TGTGCCAGCAGCTCAGCTGGCGGGAGTCTTACAGATACGCAGTATTTT.

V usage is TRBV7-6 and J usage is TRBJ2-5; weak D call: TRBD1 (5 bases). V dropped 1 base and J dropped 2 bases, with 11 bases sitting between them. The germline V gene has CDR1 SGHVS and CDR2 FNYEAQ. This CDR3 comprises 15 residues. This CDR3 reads CASSLEGPGQETQYF. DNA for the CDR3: TGTGCCAGCAGCTTAGAGGGTCCAGGGCAAGAGACCCAGTACTTC.

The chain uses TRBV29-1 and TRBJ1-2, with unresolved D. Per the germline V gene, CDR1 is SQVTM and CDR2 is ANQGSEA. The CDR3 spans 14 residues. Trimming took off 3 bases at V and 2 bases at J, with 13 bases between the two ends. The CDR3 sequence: CSVDSGEYNYGYTF. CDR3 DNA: TGCAGCGTTGATAGCGGGGAGTACAACTATGGCTACACCTTC.

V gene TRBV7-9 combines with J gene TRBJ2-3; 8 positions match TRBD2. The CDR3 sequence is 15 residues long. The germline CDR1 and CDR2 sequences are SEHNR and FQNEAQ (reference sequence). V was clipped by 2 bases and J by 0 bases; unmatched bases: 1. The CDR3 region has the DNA TGTGCCAGCAGCTTATCGGGGGGGAGCACAGATACGCAGTATTTT. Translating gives CASSLSGGSTDTQYF.

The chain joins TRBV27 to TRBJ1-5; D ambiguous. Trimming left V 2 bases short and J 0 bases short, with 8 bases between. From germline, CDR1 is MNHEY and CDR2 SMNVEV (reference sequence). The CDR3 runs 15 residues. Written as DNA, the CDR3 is TGTGCCAGCAGTTTAGATGGGTATAGCAATCAGCCCCAGCATTTT. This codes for CASSLDGYSNQPQHF.

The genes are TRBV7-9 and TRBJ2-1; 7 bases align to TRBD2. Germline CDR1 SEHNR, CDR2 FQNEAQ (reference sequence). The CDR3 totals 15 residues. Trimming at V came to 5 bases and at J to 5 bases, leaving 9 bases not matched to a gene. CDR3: CASSHWTSGNNEQFF. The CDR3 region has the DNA TGTGCCAGCAGCCATTGGACTAGTGGGAACAATGAGCAGTTCTTC.

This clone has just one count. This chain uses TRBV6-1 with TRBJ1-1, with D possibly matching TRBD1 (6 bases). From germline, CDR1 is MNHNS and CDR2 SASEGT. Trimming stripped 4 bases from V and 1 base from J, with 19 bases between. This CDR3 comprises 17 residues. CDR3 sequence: CASSANNDRGWNTEAFF. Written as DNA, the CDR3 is TGTGCCAGCAGTGCCAATAACGATAGGGGGTGGAACACTGAAGCTTTCTTT.

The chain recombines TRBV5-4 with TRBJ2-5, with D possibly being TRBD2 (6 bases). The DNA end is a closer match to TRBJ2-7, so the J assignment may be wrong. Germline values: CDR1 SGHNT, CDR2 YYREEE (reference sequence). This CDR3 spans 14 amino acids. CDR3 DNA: TGTGCCAGCAGCTACCGGGACTTACCCTACGAGCAGTACTTC. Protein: CASSYRDLPYEQYF.

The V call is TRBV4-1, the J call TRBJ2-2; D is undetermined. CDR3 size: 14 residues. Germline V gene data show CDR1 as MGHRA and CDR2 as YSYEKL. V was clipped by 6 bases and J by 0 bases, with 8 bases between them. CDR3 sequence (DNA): TGCGCCAGCAGATCCAGCCCGAACACCGGGGAGCTGTTTTTT. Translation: CASRSSPNTGELFF.

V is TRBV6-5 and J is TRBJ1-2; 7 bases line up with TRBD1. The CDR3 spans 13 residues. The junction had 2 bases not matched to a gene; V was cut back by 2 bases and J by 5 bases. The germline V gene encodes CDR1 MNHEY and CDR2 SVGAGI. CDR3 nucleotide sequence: TGTGCCAGCAGTTACCAACAGGGGTATGGCTACACCTTC. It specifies CASSYQQGYGYTF.

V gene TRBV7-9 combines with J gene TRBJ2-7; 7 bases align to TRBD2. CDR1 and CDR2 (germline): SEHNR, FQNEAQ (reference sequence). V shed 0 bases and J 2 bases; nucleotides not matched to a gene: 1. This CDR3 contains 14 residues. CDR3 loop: CASSLAGRTYEQYF. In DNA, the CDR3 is TGTGCCAGCAGCTTAGCCGGGAGGACCTACGAGCAGTACTTC.

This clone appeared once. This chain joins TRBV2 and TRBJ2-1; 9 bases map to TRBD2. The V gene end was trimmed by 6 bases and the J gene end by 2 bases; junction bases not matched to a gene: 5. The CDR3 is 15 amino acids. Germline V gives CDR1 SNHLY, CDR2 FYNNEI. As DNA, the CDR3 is TGTGCCAGCAGGGTTAGCGGGAGCACCTACAATGAGCAGTTCTTC. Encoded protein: CASRVSGSTYNEQFF.

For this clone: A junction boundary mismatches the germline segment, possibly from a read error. In DNA, the CDR3 is TGCGCCAGCAGCCAAGATTCACTAGCTTCTCCTTCCCTACTCTTC. This codes for CASSQDSLASPSLLF. This chain connects TRBV4-1 to TRBJ2-1, with a weak D call TRBD2 (6 bases). The CDR3 has 15 residues. CDR1 MGHRA and CDR2 YSYEKL come from the germline V gene.

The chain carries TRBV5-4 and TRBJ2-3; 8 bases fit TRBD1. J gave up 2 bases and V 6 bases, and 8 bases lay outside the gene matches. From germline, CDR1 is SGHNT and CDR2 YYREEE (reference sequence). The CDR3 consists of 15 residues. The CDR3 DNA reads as TGTGCCAGCACCCTGGGCAGGGGGCTCACAGATACGCAGTATTTT. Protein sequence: CASTLGRGLTDTQYF.

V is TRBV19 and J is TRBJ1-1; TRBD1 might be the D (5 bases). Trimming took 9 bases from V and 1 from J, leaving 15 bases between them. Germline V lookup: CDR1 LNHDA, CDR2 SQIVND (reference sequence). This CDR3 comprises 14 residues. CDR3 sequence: CASKIGHPNTEAFF. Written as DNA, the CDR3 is TGTGCCAGCAAAATCGGACACCCGAACACTGAAGCTTTCTTT.

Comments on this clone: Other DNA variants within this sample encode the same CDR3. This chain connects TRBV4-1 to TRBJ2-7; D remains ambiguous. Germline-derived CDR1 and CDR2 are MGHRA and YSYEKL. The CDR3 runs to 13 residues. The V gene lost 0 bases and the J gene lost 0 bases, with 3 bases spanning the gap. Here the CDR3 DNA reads TGCGCCAGCAGCCAAGAGGGCTCCTACGAGCAGTACTTC. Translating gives CASSQEGSYEQYF.

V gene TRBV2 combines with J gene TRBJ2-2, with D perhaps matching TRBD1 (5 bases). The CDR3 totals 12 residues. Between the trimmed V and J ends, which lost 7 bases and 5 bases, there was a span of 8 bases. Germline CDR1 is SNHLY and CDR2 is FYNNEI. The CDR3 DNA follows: TGTGCCAGCAACAGGAATACCGGGGAGCTGTTTTTT. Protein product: CASNRNTGELFF.

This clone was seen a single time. The CDR3 coding sequence is TGCGCCAGCAGCCCCGGGGCGGATAGCAATCAGCCCCAGCATTTT. It translates to CASSPGADSNQPQHF. The chain uses TRBV4-1 and TRBJ1-5; D is perhaps TRBD1 (5 bases). CDR1 and CDR2 from the germline V gene are MGHRA and YSYEKL. V dropped 4 bases and J dropped 0 bases, with 10 bases sitting between them. The CDR3 has 15 residues.

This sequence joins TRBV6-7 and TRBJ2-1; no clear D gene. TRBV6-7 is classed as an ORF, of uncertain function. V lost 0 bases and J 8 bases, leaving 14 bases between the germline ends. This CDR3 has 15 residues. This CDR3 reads CASSYSGFLIDEQFF. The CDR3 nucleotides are TGTGCCAGCAGTTACTCAGGGTTTTTGATCGATGAGCAGTTCTTC.

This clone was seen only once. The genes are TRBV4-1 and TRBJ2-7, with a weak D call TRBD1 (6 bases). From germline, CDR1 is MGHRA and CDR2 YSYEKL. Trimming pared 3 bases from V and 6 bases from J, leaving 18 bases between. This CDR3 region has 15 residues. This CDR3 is CASSHPGEGVGEQYF. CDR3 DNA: TGCGCCAGCAGCCACCCAGGGGAAGGGGTGGGCGAGCAGTACTTC.

CDR3 protein: CASRRDLNTEAFF. DNA for the CDR3: TGCGCCAGCAGACGCGACCTGAACACTGAAGCTTTCTTT. The V call is TRBV5-1, the J call TRBJ1-1, with D hard to call. V lost 5 bases and J lost 0, with 8 bases in between. This CDR3 has 13 residues. CDR1 SGHRS and CDR2 YFSETQ come from the germline V gene.

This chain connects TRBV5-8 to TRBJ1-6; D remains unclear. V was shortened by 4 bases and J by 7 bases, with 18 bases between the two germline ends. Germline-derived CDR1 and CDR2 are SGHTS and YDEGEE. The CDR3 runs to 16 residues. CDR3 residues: CASSPRTGWGNSPLHF. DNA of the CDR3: TGTGCCAGCAGCCCCAGGACCGGCTGGGGAAATTCACCCCTCCACTTT.

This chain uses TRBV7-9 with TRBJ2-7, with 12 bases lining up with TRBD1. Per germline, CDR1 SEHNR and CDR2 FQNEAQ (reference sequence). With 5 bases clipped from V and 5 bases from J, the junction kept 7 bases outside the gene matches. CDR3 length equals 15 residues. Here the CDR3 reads CASSIFGTGGDEQYF. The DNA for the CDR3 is TGTGCCAGCAGCATTTTTGGGACAGGGGGCGACGAGCAGTACTTC.

CDR3 DNA sequence: TGTGCCAGCAGCTTCAGGGACGGGTCGGGGACCCAGTACTTC. Protein: CASSFRDGSGTQYF. V usage is TRBV5-4 and J usage is TRBJ2-5; tentatively, D is TRBD1 or TRBD2 (5 bases each). CDR3 length: 14 amino acids. Between the trimmed V and J ends, which lost 2 bases and 7 bases, there was a span of 15 bases. In germline, CDR1 is SGHNT, CDR2 YYREEE (reference sequence).

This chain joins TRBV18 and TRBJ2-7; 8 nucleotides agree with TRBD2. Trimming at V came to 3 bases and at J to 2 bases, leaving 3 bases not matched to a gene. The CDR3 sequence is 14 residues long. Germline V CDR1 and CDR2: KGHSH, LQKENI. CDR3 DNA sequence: TGTGCCAGCTCACCGGCGGGGGGCCCCTACGAGCAGTACTTC. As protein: CASSPAGGPYEQYF. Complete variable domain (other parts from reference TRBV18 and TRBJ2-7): NAGVMQNPRHLVRRRGQEARLRCSPMKGHSHVYWYRQLPEEGLKFMVYLQKENIIDESGMPKERFSAEFPKEGPSILRIQQVVRGDSAAYFCASSPAGGPYEQYFGPGTRLTVT.

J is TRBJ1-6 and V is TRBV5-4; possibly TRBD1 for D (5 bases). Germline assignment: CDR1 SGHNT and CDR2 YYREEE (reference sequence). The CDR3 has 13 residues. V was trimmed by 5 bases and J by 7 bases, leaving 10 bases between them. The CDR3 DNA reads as TGTGCCAGCAGTTGGAGGGGAAATTCACCCCTCCACTTT. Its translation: CASSWRGNSPLHF.